This TCR beta chain was found in a study of Graves' ophthalmopathy and Graves' hyperthyroidism. Findings and caveats of the study: Ophthalmopathy versus stable hyperthyroidism: 13-signature model gave less than 90% sensitivity, 75% to 83% specificity.

The authors amplified TCR beta CDR3 regions, and they did so from RNA transcripts for repertoire sequencing. HTBI primers were used in a first-round RT-PCR, which preceded a second-round multiplex PCR. TCRdb re-derived calls from the multiplex PCR reads in MiXCR, one entry per CDR3 protein. This table has 400,000 to 450,000 distinct CDR3 sequences, about 21% appearing once. Exclusion criteria comprised other autoimmune diseases, uncontrolled infections, pregnancy or lactation in patients. The PBMCs had their origin in 7.5 to 10 ml of fresh peripheral blood. The sample holds a few counts of this clonotype. Its specificity is unknown. Sample: peripheral blood. This TCR came from a woman aged 18 to 35 with stable Graves' hyperthyroidism.

CDR3 residues: CASSPGSVNYGYTF. CDR3 DNA: TGTGCCAGCTCACCTGGGTCGGTTAACTATGGCTACACCTTC. V is TRBV18 and J is TRBJ1-2; D call uncertain. The CDR3 spans 14 residues. V dropped 3 bases and J dropped 1 base, with 9 bases sitting between them. The germline gives CDR1 KGHSH, CDR2 LQKENI.